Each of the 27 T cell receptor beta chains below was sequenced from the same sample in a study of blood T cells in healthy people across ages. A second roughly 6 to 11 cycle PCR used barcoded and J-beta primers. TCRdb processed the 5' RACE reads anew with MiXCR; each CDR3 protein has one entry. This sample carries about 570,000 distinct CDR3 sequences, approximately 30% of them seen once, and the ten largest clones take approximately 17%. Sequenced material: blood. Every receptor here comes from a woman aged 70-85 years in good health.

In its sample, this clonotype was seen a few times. The CDR3 spells CASSLDIANDEQFF. Written as DNA, the CDR3 is TGCGCCAGCAGCTTGGATATCGCCAACGATGAGCAGTTCTTC. The chain carries TRBV5-1 and TRBJ2-5, with D hard to call. With the DNA end fitting TRBJ2-1 better, the J assignment may be wrong. Per the germline V gene, CDR1 is SGHRS and CDR2 is YFSETQ. The CDR3 has 14 residues.

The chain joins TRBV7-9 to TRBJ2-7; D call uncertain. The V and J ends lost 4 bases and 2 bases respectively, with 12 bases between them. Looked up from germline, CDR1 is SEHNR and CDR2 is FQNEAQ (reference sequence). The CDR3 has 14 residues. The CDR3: CASSSLAGAYEQYF. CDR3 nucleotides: TGTGCCAGCAGCTCCCTGGCTGGGGCCTACGAGCAGTACTTC.

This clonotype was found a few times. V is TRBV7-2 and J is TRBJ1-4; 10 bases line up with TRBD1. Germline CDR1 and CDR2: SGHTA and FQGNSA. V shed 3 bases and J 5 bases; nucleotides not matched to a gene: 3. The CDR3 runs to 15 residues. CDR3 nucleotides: TGTGCCAGCAGCTTCGCGGGACAGGGGAATGAAAAACTGTTTTTT. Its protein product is CASSFAGQGNEKLFF.

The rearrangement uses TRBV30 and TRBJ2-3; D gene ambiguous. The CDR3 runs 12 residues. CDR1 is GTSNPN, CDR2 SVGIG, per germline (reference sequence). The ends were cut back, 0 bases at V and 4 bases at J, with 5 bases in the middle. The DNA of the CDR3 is TGTGCCTGGAGTGTCTATTCAGATACGCAGTATTTT. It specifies CAWSVYSDTQYF.

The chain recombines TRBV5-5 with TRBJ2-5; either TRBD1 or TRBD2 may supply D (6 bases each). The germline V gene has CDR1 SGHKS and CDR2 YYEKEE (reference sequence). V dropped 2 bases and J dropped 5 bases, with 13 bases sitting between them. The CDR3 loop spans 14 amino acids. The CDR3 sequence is CASSFRGPGETQYF. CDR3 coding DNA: TGTGCCAGCAGCTTTCGGGGGCCGGGGGAGACCCAGTACTTC.

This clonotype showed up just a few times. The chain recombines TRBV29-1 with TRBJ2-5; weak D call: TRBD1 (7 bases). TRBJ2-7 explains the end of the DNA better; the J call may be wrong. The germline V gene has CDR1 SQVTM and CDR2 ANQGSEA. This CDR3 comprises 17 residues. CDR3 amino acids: CSVMGAMTGRLKYEQYF. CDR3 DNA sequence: TGCAGCGTTATGGGCGCAATGACAGGGAGGTTGAAGTACGAGCAGTACTTC.

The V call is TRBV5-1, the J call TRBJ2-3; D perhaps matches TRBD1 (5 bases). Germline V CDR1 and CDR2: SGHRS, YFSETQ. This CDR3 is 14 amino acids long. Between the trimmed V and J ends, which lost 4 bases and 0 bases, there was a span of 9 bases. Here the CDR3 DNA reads TGCGCCAGCAGCAACCCAGGGAGCACAGATACGCAGTATTTT. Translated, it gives CASSNPGSTDTQYF.

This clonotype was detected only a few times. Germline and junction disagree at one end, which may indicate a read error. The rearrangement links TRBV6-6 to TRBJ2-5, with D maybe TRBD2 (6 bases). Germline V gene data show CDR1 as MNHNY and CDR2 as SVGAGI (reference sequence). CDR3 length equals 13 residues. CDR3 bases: TGTGCCAGCCTGGAGGGGAGTGAAGAGGCCCAGTACTTC. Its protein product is CASLEGSEEAQYF.

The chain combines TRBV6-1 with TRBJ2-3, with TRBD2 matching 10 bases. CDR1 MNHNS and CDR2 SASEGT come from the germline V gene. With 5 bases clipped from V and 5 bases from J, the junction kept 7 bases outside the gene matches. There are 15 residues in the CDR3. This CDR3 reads CASSLAGAGGDTQYF. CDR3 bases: TGTGCCAGCAGTCTAGCGGGGGCCGGAGGAGATACGCAGTATTTT.

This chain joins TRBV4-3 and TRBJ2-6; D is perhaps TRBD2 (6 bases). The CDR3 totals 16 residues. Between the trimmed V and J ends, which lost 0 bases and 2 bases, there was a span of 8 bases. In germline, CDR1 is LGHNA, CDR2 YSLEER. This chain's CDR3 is CASSQEGGTGANVLTF. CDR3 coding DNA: TGCGCCAGCAGCCAAGAAGGAGGGACTGGGGCCAACGTCCTGACTTTC.

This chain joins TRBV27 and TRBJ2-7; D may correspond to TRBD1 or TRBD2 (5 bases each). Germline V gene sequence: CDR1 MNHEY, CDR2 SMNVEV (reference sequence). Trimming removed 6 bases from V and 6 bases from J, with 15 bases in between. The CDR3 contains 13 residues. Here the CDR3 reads CASSRNSGGEQYF. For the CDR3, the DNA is TGTGCCAGCAGCCGCAATTCTGGGGGCGAGCAGTACTTC.

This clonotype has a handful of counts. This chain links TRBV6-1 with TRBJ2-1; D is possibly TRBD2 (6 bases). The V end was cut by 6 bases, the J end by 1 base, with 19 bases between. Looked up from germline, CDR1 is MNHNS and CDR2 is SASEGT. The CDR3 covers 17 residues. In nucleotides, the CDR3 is TGTGCCAGCAGGAAGTACCCCGGGACTCCATCCTACAATGAGCAGTTCTTC. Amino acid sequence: CASRKYPGTPSYNEQFF.

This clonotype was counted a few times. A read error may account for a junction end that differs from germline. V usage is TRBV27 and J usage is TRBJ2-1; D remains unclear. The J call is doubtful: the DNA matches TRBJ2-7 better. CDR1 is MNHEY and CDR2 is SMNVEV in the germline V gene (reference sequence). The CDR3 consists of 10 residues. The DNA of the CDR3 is TGTGCCGGCAGTTCCTACGAGCAGTACTTC. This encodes CAGSSYEQYF.

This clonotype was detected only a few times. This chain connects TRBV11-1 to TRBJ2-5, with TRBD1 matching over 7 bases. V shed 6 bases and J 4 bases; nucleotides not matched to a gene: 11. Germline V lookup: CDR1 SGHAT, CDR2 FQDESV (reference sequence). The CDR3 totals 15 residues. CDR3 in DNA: TGTGCCAGCAGAAAAGACTTCGGGGACAGAGAGACCCAGTACTTC. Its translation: CASRKDFGDRETQYF.

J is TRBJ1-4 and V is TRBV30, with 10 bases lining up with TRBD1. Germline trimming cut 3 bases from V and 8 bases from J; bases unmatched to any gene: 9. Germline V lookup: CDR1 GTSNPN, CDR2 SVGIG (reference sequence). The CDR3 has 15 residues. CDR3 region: CAWSPSGQGEEKLFF. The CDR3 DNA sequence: TGTGCCTGGAGCCCCTCCGGACAGGGGGAAGAAAAACTGTTTTTT.

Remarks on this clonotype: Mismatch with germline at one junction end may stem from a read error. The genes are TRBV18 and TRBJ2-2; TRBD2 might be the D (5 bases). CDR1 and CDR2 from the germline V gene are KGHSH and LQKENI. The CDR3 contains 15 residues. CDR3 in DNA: TGTGCCAGCTCACCACCTAGCTCAAACACCGGGGAGCCGTTTTTT. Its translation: CASSPPSSNTGEPFF.

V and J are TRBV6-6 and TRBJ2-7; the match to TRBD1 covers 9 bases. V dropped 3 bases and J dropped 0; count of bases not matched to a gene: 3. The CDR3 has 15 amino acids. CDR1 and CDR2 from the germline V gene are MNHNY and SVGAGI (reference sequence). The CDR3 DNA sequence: TGTGCCAGCAGTTATACGGGACAGGGCTCCTACGAGCAGTACTTC. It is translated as CASSYTGQGSYEQYF.

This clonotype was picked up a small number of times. CDR3 sequence (DNA): TGCGCCAGCAGCCCCGGACTAGCGGGGTTCGATGAGCAGTTCTTC. It translates to CASSPGLAGFDEQFF. This chain uses TRBV5-1 with TRBJ2-1; TRBD2 matches 12 bases. CDR3 length: 15 amino acids. Germline lookup yields CDR1 SGHRS and CDR2 YFSETQ. J lost 8 bases, V lost 4 bases, and 7 bases had no gene match.

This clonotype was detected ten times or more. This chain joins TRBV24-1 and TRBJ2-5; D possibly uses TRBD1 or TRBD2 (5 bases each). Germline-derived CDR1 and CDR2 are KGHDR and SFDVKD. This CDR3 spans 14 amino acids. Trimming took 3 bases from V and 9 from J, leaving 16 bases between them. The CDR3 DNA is TGTGCCACCAGTGATGGGGGAACGGACTCAGCCCAGTACTTC. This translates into CATSDGGTDSAQYF.

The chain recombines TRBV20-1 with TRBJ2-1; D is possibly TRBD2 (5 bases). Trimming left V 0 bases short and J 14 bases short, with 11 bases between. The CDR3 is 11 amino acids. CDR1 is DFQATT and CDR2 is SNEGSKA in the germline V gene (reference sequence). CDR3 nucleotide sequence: TGCAGTGCTAGAGAGTGGGAGAGGGAGTTCTTC. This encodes CSAREWEREFF.

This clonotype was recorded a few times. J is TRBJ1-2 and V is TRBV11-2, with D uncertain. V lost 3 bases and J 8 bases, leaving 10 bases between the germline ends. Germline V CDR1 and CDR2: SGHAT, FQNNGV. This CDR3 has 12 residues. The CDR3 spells CASSLTDGGYTF. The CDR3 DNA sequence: TGTGCCAGCAGCTTGACCGACGGGGGCTACACCTTC. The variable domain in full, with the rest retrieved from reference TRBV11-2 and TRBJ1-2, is EAGVAQSPRYKIIEKRQSVAFWCNPISGHATLYWYQQILGQGPKLLIQFQNNGVVDDSQLPKDRFSAERLKGVDSTLKIQPAKLEDSAVYLCASSLTDGGYTFGSGTRLTVV.

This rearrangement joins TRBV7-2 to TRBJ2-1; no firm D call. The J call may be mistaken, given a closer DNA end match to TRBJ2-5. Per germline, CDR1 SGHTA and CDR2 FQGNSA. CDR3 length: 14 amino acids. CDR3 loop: CASSLNSAWETQYF. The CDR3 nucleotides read TGTGCCAGCAGCTTAAACAGTGCTTGGGAGACCCAGTACTTC.

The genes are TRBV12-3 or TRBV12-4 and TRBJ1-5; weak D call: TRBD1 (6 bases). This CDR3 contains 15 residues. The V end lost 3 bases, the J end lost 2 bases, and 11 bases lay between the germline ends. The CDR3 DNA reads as TGTGCCAGCAGTTTGGTAGAGGGGGGCAATCAGCCCCAGCATTTT. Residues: CASSLVEGGNQPQHF.

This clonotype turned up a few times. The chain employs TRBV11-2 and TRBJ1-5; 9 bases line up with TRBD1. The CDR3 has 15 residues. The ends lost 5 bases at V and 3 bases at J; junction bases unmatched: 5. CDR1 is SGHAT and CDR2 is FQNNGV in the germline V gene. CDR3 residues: CASSPGQGINQPQHF. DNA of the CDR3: TGTGCCAGCAGCCCAGGACAGGGGATCAATCAGCCCCAGCATTTT.

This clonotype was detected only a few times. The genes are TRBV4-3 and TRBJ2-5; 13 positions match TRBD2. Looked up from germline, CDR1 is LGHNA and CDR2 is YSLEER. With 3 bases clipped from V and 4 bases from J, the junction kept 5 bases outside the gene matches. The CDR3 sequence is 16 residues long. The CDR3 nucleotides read TGCGCCAGCAGCCAGAGATGGACTAGCGGGAGAGAGACCCAGTACTTC. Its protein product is CASSQRWTSGRETQYF.

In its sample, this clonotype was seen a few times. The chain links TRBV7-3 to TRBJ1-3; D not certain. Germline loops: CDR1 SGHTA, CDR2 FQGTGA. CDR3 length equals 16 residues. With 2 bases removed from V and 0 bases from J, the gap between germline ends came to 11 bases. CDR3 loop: CASSLGPLNSGNTIYF. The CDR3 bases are TGTGCCAGCAGCTTAGGCCCGCTCAACTCTGGAAACACCATATATTTT.

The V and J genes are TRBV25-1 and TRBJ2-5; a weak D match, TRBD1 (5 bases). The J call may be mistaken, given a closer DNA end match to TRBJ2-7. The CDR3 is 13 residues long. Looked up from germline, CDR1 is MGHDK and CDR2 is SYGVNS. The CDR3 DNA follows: TGTGCCAGCACCCAGGGTCCTACCTACGAGCAGTACTTC. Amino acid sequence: CASTQGPTYEQYF.